The rows below give T cell receptor beta chains drawn from one sample of a study of regulatory T cells in long-lasting Graves disease. Each CDR3 protein gets one entry after TCRdb re-called the multiplex PCR reads with MiXCR. The table records around 250,000 distinct CDR3 sequences, roughly 18% of them present only once. The same data also went into a second study, on T cells in Graves' hyperthyroidism and ophthalmopathy.

The sample was peripheral blood mononuclear cells (PBMCs), taken at new diagnosis, from a patient treated with antithyroid drugs. These receptors were collected from a woman aged 25 to 39 with Graves disease. CDR3s include the opening cysteine and the closing phenylalanine or tryptophan. The D gene is left open where the match is weak. The size of a clone is reported for some rows only, either as once, few or many, or as a class for expanded clones.

d_call j_call clone_size v_call cdr3_nt cdr3_aa
. TRBJ1-2 many TRBV20-1 TGCAGTGCTAGAGATAATCCCCGGGGCGATGGCTACACCTTC CSARDNPRGDGYTF
. TRBJ2-7 many TRBV6-2/TRBV6-3 TGTGCCAGCAGCGTAAACTACGAGCAGTACTTC CASSVNYEQYF
. TRBJ2-7 many TRBV6-1 TGTGCCAGCAGCCAAAACGGGGTTTCCGAGCAGTACTTC CASSQNGVSEQYF
TRBD2 TRBJ2-1 many TRBV2 TGTGCCAGCAGGGAACTAGCGGGGGGTCGGAATGAGCAGTTCTTC CASRELAGGRNEQFF
. TRBJ2-3 many TRBV29-1 TGCAGCGTTGAGGACCGCCGGAGGACCACAGATACGCAGTATTTT CSVEDRRRTTDTQYF
TRBD2 TRBJ2-2 many TRBV7-2 TGTGCCAGCAGCTTTAAACTAGCGGGGGGGCCGTCCGGGGAGCTGTTTTTT CASSFKLAGGPSGELFF
. TRBJ2-7 many TRBV6-2/TRBV6-3 TGTGCCAGCAGTTACTCTTCGGGCGGTACCTACGAGCAGTACTTC CASSYSSGGTYEQYF
. TRBJ1-1 many TRBV29-1 TGCAGCGTTGACGACGGTTACACTGAAGCTTTCTTT CSVDDGYTEAFF
TRBD2 TRBJ2-5 . TRBV12-3/TRBV12-4 TGTGCCAGCAGTCCAAGGGGGACTAGCGGGGGGCAAGAGACCCAGTACTTC CASSPRGTSGGQETQYF
. TRBJ1-6 many TRBV2 TGTGCCAGGGGGGTGACAGTAAATTCACCCCTCCACTTT CARGVTVNSPLHF
TRBD2 TRBJ2-1 many TRBV7-2 TGTGCCAGCAGCTTATATGCAACGGGGGGGCAAAATGAGCAGTTCTTC CASSLYATGGQNEQFF
TRBD1 TRBJ1-2 many TRBV7-2 TGTGCCAGCAGCCATGGGACAGGGTATTACTATGGCTACACCTTC CASSHGTGYYYGYTF
. TRBJ2-1 many TRBV27 TGTGCCAGCGGTGGGAGCGAGAGCTCCTACAATGAGCAGTTCTTC CASGGSESSYNEQFF
. TRBJ2-1 . TRBV11-1 TGTGCCAGCAGCTTAGAGAGCTCCCTCTCCTACAATGAGCAGTTCTTC CASSLESSLSYNEQFF
. TRBJ2-3 . TRBV27 TGTGCCAGCTACACAGGGGACTCAGATACGCAGTATTTT CASYTGDSDTQYF
. TRBJ2-7 many TRBV5-1 TGCGCCAGCAGCTTGGTCCGGCCGAACGACGAGCAGTACTTC CASSLVRPNDEQYF
TRBD1 TRBJ1-2 many TRBV20-1 TGCAGTGCTAGAAACAGGGGGTTTAGTGGCTACACCTTC CSARNRGFSGYTF
. TRBJ2-2 many TRBV2 TGTGCCAGCAGCATAGGTGTCGGGGAGCTGTTTTTT CASSIGVGELFF
TRBD2 TRBJ2-5 . TRBV19 TGTGCCAGTAGTATGACGAGCGGGAGTCAAGAGACCCAGTACTTC CASSMTSGSQETQYF
. TRBJ1-2 many TRBV12-3/TRBV12-4 TGTGCCAGCAGTTTAATTTGGGGCAATGGCTACACCTTC CASSLIWGNGYTF
. TRBJ1-1 many TRBV20-1 TGCAGTGCTCCTTTTAGCCAGGTGGCTTTCTTT CSAPFSQVAFF
. TRBJ2-3 many TRBV20-1 TGCAGTGCTAGAGATTGGCAGGCTCTTAGCACAGATACGCAGTATTTT CSARDWQALSTDTQYF